One sample yielded the 15 T cell receptor beta chains listed below, sequenced in a study of cytomegalovirus exposure and HLA in healthy donors. PCR primers comprised 60 Vbeta and 13 Jbeta primers. Measured with immunoSEQ multiplex PCR; TCRdb has only the in-frame clones, and not every one. The sample holds around 200,000 clones, about three quarters seen once. Sequencing was performed on PBMCs. Receptors originate from a woman aged 60-75 years in good health and CMV-seropositive.

The chain couples TRBV5-4 to TRBJ2-1; 7 nucleotides align to TRBD2. CDR3 length: 16 residues. The germline gives CDR1 SGHNT, CDR2 YYREEE (reference sequence). The V and J ends lost 0 bases and 7 bases, in that order; junction bases with no gene match: 10. The CDR3 protein is CASSLEPGLTNNEQFF. The CDR3 DNA reads TGTGCCAGCAGCTTGGAGCCGGGACTAACCAATAATGAGCAGTTCTTC.

This chain links TRBV5-1 with TRBJ2-3; 8 bases line up with TRBD1. V was pared by 0 bases and J by 5 bases, with 8 bases of the junction left unmatched. Germline CDR1 and CDR2: SGHRS and YFSETQ. The CDR3 runs to 16 residues. Here the CDR3 reads CASSLAWQGAGDTQYF. CDR3 in DNA: TGCGCCAGCAGCTTGGCCTGGCAGGGGGCGGGAGATACGCAGTATTTT.

This rearrangement joins TRBV28 to TRBJ2-7; TRBD2 matches 14 bases. V was pared by 6 bases and J by 4 bases, with 8 bases of the junction left unmatched. The CDR3 consists of 16 residues. Germline CDR1 MDHEN, CDR2 SYDVKM. CDR3 nucleotides: TGTGCCAGCAGACAGTCGACTAGCGGGGGGGCTTACGAGCAGTACTTC. It translates to CASRQSTSGGAYEQYF.

J is TRBJ1-2 and V is TRBV5-1; no firm D call. CDR3 length: 15 residues. V was trimmed by 4 bases and J by 7 bases, leaving 20 bases between them. The V gene's germline CDR1 is SGHRS and CDR2 YFSETQ. The CDR3 coding sequence is TGCGCCAGCAGCAAAGCGGACCTCCCCCCGGGTGGCTACACCTTC. Its protein is CASSKADLPPGGYTF.

This chain joins TRBV7-2 and TRBJ2-1; TRBD1 might be the D (5 bases). Germline V gives CDR1 SGHTA, CDR2 FQGNSA. Trimming left V 5 bases short and J 2 bases short, with 13 bases between. The CDR3 extends over 15 amino acids. The CDR3: CASSPDRSTYNEQFF. The CDR3, as DNA: TGTGCCAGCAGCCCCGACAGATCCACCTACAATGAGCAGTTCTTC. The whole variable domain, filled in from reference TRBV7-2 and TRBJ2-1, reads GAGVSQSPSNKVTEKGKDVELRCDPISGHTALYWYRQSLGQGLEFLIYFQGNSAPDKSGLPSDRFSAERTGGSVSTLTIQRTQQEDSAVYLCASSPDRSTYNEQFFGPGTRLTVL.

The chain couples TRBV21-1 to TRBJ1-2; TRBD1 reflects the table's D call only, with no check against the DNA. TRBV21-1 is noted as a pseudogene. CDR3 length: 14 residues. The CDR3 sequence: CASSKEIRGFGYTF. The DNA of the CDR3 is TGTGCCAGCAGCAAAGAAATCAGGGGGTTCGGCTACACCTTC.

The CDR3 sequence: CASSLWSDQPQHF. As DNA, the CDR3 is TGTGCCAGCAGCTTATGGTCGGATCAGCCCCAGCATTTT. V is TRBV11-2 and J is TRBJ1-5; no clear D gene. Germline V CDR1 and CDR2: SGHAT, FQNNGV. The length of the CDR3 is 13 residues. Trimming shortened V by 2 bases and J by 5 bases, and 7 bases separated the two germline ends.

The CDR3 region has the DNA TGTGCCAGCAGCTTAGGAGTGGTCAATCCCACAGATACGCAGTATTTT. Protein sequence: CASSLGVVNPTDTQYF. The chain uses TRBV11-2 and TRBJ2-3; D not resolved. Trimming stripped 1 base from V and 2 bases from J, with 13 bases between. CDR3 size: 16 residues. The germline CDR1 and CDR2 sequences are SGHAT and FQNNGV.

The rearrangement links TRBV6-6 to TRBJ2-3; 11 bases are a match to TRBD1. The germline V gene encodes CDR1 MNHNY and CDR2 SVGAGI (reference sequence). V gave up 7 bases and J gave up 2 bases; unmatched junction bases: 8. The CDR3 has 16 amino acids. The CDR3 loop is CASKGQGAQDTDTQYF. In nucleotides, the CDR3 is TGTGCCAGCAAAGGACAGGGGGCGCAGGACACAGATACGCAGTATTTT.

This chain connects TRBV6-1 to TRBJ2-7; the D is unclear. Per the germline V gene, CDR1 is MNHNS and CDR2 is SASEGT. The CDR3 sequence is 14 residues long. Between the trimmed V and J ends, which lost 7 bases and 0 bases, there was a span of 13 bases. DNA of the CDR3: TGTGCCAGCAAACCCCTGGAGCACTCCTACGAGCAGTACTTC. Residues: CASKPLEHSYEQYF.

The chain carries TRBV7-2 and TRBJ1-2, with 8 bases lining up with TRBD1. CDR1 and CDR2 (germline): SGHTA, FQGNSA. The CDR3 runs to 15 residues. The trim removed 7 bases at V and 8 bases at J, leaving 15 bases unmatched. The CDR3 nucleotides read TGTGCCAGCACCAACCAGGGGGCCATCACCAGGGGCTACACCTTC. This translates into CASTNQGAITRGYTF. Combining the CDR3 with reference TRBV7-2 and TRBJ1-2 gives the whole variable domain GAGVSQSPSNKVTEKGKDVELRCDPISGHTALYWYRQSLGQGLEFLIYFQGNSAPDKSGLPSDRFSAERTGGSVSTLTIQRTQQEDSAVYLCASTNQGAITRGYTFGSGTRLTVV.

This clone was picked up a small number of times. The genes are TRBV6-1 and TRBJ1-5; D gene unclear. This CDR3 is 15 amino acids long. Per the germline V gene, CDR1 is MNHNS and CDR2 is SASEGT. Trimming stripped 0 bases from V and 0 bases from J, with 6 bases between. The CDR3 region has the DNA TGTGCCAGCAGTGAAGCGTCACATAGCAATCAGCCCCAGCATTTT. This encodes CASSEASHSNQPQHF.

The genes are TRBV7-6 and TRBJ2-5; 8 bases match TRBD2. The CDR3 extends over 13 amino acids. The germline V gene has CDR1 SGHVS and CDR2 FNYEAQ. The trim removed 6 bases at V and 4 bases at J, leaving 4 bases unmatched. The CDR3 reads CASSLSGTETQYF. CDR3 nucleotide sequence: TGTGCCAGCAGTCTTAGCGGGACAGAGACCCAGTACTTC.

The rearrangement uses TRBV12-1 and TRBJ2-7; TRBD2, as called in the table, went unchecked against the DNA. TRBV12-1 is assigned pseudogene status. CDR3 length: 15 residues. The CDR3 DNA is TGTGCCAGCAGCTTTGGGGGGGGCGAGAGCTACGAGCAGTACTTC. Translation: CASSFGGGESYEQYF.

This clone was observed once. The genes are TRBV29-1 and TRBJ2-1, with 7 bases that match TRBD1. J was trimmed by 7 bases and V by 5 bases; bases with no gene match: 14. The CDR3 sequence is 15 residues long. Germline V gives CDR1 SQVTM, CDR2 ANQGSEA. The DNA of the CDR3 is TGCAGCGTTCTCCCGGCAGGGTCAGGGGGTAATGAGCAGTTCTTC. Translation: CSVLPAGSGGNEQFF.